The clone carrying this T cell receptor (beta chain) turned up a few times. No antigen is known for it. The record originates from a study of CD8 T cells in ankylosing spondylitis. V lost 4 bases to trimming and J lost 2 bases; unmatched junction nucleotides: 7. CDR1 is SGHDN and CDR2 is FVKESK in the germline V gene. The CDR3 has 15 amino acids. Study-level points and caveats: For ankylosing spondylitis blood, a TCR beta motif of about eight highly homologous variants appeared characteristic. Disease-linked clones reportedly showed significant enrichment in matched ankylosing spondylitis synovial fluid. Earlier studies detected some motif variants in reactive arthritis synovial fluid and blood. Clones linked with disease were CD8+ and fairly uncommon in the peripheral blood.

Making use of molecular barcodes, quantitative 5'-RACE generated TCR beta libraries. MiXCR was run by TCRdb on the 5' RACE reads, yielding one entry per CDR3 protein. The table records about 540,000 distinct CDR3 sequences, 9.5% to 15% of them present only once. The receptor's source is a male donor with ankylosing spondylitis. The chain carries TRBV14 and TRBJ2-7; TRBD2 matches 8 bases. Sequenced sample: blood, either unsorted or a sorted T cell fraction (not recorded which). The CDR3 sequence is CASSPRAGGPYEQYF. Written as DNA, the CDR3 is TGTGCCAGCAGCCCAAGGGCGGGAGGACCCTACGAGCAGTACTTC.